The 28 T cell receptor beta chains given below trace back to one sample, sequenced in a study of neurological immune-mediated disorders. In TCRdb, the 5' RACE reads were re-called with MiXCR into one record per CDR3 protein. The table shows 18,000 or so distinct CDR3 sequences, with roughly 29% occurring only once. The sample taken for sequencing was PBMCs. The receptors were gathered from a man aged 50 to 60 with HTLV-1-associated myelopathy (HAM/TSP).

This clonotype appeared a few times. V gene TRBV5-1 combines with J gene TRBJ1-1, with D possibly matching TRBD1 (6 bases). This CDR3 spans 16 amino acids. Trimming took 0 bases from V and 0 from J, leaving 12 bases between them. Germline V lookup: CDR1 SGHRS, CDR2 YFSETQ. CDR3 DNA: TGCGCCAGCAGCTTGGGGACAGTACTGATGAACACTGAAGCTTTCTTT. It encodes CASSLGTVLMNTEAFF.

CDR3 coding DNA: TGTGCCAGCTCACCGGGACGGGGAGGTCAGCCCCAGCATTTT. Its protein is CASSPGRGGQPQHF. This sequence joins TRBV18 and TRBJ1-5; D is perhaps TRBD1 (5 bases). With 3 bases removed from V and 6 bases from J, the gap between germline ends came to 12 bases. The CDR3 runs to 14 residues. Germline V CDR1 and CDR2: KGHSH, LQKENI. The full variable domain, in which reference TRBV18 and TRBJ1-5 provide the parts outside the CDR3, is NAGVMQNPRHLVRRRGQEARLRCSPMKGHSHVYWYRQLPEEGLKFMVYLQKENIIDESGMPKERFSAEFPKEGPSILRIQQVVRGDSAAYFCASSPGRGGQPQHFGDGTRLSIL.

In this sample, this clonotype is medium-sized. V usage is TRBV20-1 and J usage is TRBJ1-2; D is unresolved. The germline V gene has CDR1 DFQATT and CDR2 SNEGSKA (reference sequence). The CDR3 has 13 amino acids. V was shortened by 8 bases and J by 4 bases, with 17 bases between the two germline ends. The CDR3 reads CSPPPTRTYGYTF. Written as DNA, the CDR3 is TGCAGTCCCCCACCGACGCGAACCTATGGCTACACCTTC.

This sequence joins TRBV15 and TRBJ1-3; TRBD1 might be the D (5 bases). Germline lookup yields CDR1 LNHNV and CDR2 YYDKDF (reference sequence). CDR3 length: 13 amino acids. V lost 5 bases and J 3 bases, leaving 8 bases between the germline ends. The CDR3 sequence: CATSDRDGNTIYF. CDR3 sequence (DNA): TGTGCCACCAGCGACAGAGATGGAAACACCATATATTTT.

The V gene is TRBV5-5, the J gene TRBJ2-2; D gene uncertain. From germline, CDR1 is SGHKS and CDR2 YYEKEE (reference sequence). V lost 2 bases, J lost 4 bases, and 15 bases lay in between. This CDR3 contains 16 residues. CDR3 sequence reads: CASSLSLSSGTGELFF. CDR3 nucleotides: TGTGCCAGCAGCTTATCCCTGTCCTCGGGCACCGGGGAGCTGTTTTTT.

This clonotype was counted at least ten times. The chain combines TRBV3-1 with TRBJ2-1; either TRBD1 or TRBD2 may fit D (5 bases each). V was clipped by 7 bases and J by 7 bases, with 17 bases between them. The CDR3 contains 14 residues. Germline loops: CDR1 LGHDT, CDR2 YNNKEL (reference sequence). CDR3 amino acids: CASTRGAWENEQFF. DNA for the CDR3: TGTGCCAGCACTCGAGGGGCGTGGGAGAATGAGCAGTTCTTC.

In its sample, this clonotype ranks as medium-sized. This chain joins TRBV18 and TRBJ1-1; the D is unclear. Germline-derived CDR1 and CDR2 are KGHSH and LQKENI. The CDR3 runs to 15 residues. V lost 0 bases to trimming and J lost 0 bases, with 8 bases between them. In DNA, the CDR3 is TGTGCCAGCTCACCACCGAGGCAAGTGAACACTGAAGCTTTCTTT. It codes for CASSPPRQVNTEAFF.

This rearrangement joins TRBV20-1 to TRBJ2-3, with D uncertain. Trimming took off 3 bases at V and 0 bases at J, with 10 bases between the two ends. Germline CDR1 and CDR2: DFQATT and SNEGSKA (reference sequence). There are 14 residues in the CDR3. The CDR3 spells CSASGLPSTDTQYF. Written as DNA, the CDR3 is TGCAGTGCTAGTGGGCTACCTAGCACAGATACGCAGTATTTT.

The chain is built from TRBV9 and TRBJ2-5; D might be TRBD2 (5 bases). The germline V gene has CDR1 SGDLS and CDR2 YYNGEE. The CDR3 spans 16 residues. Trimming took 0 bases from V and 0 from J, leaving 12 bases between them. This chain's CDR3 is CASSVAGERYQETQYF. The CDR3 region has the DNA TGTGCCAGCAGCGTAGCCGGGGAAAGGTACCAAGAGACCCAGTACTTC.

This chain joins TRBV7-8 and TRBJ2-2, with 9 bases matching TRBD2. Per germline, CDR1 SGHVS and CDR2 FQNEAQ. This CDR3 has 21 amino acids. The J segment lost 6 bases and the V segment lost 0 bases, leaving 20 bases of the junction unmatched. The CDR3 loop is CASSLAFLAGLRVGIPGELFF. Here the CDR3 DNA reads TGTGCCAGCAGCTTAGCCTTTCTAGCGGGGCTCCGCGTGGGTATCCCCGGGGAGCTGTTTTTT.

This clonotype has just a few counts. CDR3 in DNA: TGCAGTGCTAGTCCCGGGTTCCGAAACACCATATATTTT. It translates to CSASPGFRNTIYF. The chain is built from TRBV20-1 and TRBJ1-3; no definite D call. This CDR3 spans 13 amino acids. Germline V gene sequence: CDR1 DFQATT, CDR2 SNEGSKA (reference sequence). Trimming removed 3 bases at V and 5 bases at J, with 11 bases between.

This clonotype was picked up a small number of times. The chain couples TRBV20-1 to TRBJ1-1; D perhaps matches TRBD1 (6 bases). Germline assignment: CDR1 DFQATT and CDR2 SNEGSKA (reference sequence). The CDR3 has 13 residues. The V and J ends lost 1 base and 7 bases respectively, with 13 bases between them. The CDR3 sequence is CSARGGGRVEAFF. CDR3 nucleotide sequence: TGCAGTGCTAGAGGAGGGGGGCGAGTTGAAGCTTTCTTT.

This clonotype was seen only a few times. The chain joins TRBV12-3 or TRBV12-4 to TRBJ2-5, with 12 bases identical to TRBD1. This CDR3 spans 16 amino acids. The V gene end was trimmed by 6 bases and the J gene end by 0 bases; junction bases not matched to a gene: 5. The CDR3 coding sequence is TGTGCCAGCAGGGGGGGGACAGGGGGCTACCAAGAGACCCAGTACTTC. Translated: CASRGGTGGYQETQYF.

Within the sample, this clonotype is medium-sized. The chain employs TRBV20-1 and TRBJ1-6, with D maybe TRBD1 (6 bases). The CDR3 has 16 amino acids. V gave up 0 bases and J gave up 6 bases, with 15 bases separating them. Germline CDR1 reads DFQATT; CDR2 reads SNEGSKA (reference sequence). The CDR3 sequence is CSARDQGRAGNSPLHF. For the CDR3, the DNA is TGCAGTGCTAGAGATCAGGGGAGGGCGGGTAATTCACCCCTCCACTTT.

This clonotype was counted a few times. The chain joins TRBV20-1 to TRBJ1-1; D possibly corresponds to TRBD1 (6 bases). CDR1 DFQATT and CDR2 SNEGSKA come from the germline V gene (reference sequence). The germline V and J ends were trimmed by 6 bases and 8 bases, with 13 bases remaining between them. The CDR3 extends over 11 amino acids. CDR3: CSAEQGREAFF. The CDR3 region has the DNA TGCAGTGCGGAGCAGGGGAGGGAAGCTTTCTTT.

CDR3 nucleotide sequence: TGCAGCGGTCTAGCGGGAGTCAGGTATACGCAGTATTTT. Amino acids: CSGLAGVRYTQYF. The genes are TRBV20-1 and TRBJ2-3; 10 positions agree with TRBD2. The CDR3 is 13 residues long. Germline V lookup: CDR1 DFQATT, CDR2 SNEGSKA (reference sequence).

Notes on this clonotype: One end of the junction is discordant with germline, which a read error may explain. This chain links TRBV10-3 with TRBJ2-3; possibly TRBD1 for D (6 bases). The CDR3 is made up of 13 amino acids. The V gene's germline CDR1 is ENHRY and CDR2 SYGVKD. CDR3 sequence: CAISERGLDTQYF. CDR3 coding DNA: TGTGCCATCAGTGAGAGGGGGTTAGATACACAGTATTTT.

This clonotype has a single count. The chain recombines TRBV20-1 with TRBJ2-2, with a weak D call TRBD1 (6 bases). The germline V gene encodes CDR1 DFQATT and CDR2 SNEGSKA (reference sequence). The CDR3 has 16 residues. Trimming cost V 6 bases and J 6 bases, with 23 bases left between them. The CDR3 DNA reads TGCAGTGCCACCGGGGCCCCAGGGGTCCAGTCCGGGGAGCTGTTTTTT. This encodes CSATGAPGVQSGELFF.

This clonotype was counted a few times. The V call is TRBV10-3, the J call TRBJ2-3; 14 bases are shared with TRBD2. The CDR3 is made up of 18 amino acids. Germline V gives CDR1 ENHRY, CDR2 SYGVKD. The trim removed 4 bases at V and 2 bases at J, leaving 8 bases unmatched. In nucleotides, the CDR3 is TGTGCCATCAGTGGATCCCAGACTAGCGGGGGGGACACAGATACGCAGTATTTT. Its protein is CAISGSQTSGGDTDTQYF.

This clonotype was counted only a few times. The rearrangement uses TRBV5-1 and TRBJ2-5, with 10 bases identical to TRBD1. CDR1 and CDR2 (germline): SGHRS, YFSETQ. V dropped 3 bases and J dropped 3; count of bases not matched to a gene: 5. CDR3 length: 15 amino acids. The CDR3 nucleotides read TGCGCCAGCAGCTCCGATGGGACAGGGGAAGAGACCCAGTACTTC. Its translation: CASSSDGTGEETQYF.

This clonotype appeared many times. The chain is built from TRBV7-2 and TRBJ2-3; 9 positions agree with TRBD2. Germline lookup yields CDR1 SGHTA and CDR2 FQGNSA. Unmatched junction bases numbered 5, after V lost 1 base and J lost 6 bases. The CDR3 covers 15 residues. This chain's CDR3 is CASSLGLAEEDTQYF. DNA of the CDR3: TGTGCCAGCAGCTTAGGACTAGCGGAAGAGGATACGCAGTATTTT.

CDR3 DNA: TGTGCCAGCAGCCGACAGGGTTCGGAAACCGGGGAGCTGTTTTTT. Protein sequence: CASSRQGSETGELFF. The chain links TRBV12-3 or TRBV12-4 to TRBJ2-2, with 7 bases fitting TRBD1. V dropped 6 bases and J dropped 5; count of bases not matched to a gene: 9. This CDR3 contains 15 residues.

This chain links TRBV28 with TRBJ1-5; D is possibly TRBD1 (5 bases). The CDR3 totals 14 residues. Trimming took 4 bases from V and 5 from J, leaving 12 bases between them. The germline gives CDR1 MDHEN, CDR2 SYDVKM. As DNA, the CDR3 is TGTGCCAGCAGTTCCGGGCAGGGCGATCAGCCCCAGCATTTT. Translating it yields CASSSGQGDQPQHF.

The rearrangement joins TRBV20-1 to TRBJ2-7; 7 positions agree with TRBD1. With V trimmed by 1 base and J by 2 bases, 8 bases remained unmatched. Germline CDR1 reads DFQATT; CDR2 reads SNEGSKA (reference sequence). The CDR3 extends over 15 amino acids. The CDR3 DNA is TGCAGTGCTAGAGTAGACAGGGCCGCAACCTACGAGCAGTACTTC. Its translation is CSARVDRAATYEQYF.

CDR3 protein: CVRVGETQYF. In DNA, the CDR3 is TGTGTCAGGGTTGGTGAGACCCAGTACTTC. The rearrangement joins TRBV7-2 to TRBJ2-5; TRBD1 is a possible D gene (5 bases). In germline, CDR1 is SGHTA, CDR2 FQGNSA. The CDR3 covers 10 residues.

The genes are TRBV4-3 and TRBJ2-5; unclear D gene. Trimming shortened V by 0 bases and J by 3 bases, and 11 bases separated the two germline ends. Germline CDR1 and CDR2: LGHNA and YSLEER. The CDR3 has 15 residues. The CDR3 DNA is TGCGCCAGCAGCCAAGACGCGCGTATCAAAGAGACCCAGTACTTC. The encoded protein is CASSQDARIKETQYF.

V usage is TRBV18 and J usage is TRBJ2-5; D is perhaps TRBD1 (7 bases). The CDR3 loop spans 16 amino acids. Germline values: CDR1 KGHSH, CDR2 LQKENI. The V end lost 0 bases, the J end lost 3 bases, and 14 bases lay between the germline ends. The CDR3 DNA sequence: TGTGCCAGCTCACCACCCCGACAGGGAGGCGAAGAGACCCAGTACTTC. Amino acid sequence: CASSPPRQGGEETQYF.

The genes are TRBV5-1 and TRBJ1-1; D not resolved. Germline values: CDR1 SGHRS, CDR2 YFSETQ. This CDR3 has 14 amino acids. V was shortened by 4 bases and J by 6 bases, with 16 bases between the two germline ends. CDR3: CASSLNAVRAEAFF. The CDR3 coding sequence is TGCGCCAGCAGCCTCAACGCCGTGAGGGCTGAAGCTTTCTTT. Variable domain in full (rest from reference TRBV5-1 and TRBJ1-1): KAGVTQTPRYLIKTRGQQVTLSCSPISGHRSVSWYQQTPGQGLQFLFEYFSETQRNKGNFPGRFSGRQFSNSRSEMNVSTLELGDSALYLCASSLNAVRAEAFFGQGTRLTVV.